This T cell receptor beta chain originates from a study of blood T cell repertoires in COVID-19. Before being deemed recovered, Cohort 3 donors had two negative PCRs, clearance, or symptom resolution. Germline V gene lookup returns CDR1 KGHSH and CDR2 LQKENI. This CDR3 region has 16 residues. V shed 0 bases, J shed 4 bases, and the junction held 5 bases outside the gene matches. Method: immunoSEQ multiplex PCR; TCRdb's copy keeps in-frame clones and lacks some. The sample comprises fewer than 400,000 clones, roughly 90% of which are singletons, and around 18% rests with the top ten. The specimen sequenced was PBMCs or T cells enriched from blood (not recorded which). The clonotype originates from a woman aged 25-40 years who had recovered from COVID-19. The V call is TRBV18, the J call TRBJ2-1, with 8 bases lining up with TRBD1. The CDR3 DNA reads TGTGCCAGCTCACCACCGGCAGGGGGCCCATACAATGAGCAGTTCTTC. Residues: CASSPPAGGPYNEQFF.